This T cell receptor beta chain was obtained from a study of shared clonotypes between healthy human individuals. At the level of the study: Researchers assigned three CD4 naive, three CD4 memory, two CD8 naive and one CD8 memory plate to each donor. Regarding the study as a whole: When compared with the clonotypes that were shared by all four sorted-subset donors, the non-shared clonotypes turned out to have lower generation probabilities.

Comment on this clone: Its antigen is as yet unknown.

Measured with immunoSEQ multiplex PCR; TCRdb has only the in-frame clones, and not every one. This sample has 2 million to 2.5 million clones, with 90% to 95% found just once. The source material was naive CD4+ T cells from PBMCs. This sample's subset: CD45RA+ positively selected. This sequence originates from a man between 18 and 29 years old in good health. Some clones in this sample may be carry-over from other donors' samples.

The CDR3 DNA sequence: TGTGCCAGTAGCCCCAAGGGGGATAGCACAGATACGCAGTATTTT. This translates into CASSPKGDSTDTQYF. V is TRBV19 and J is TRBJ2-3, with a weak D call TRBD1 (6 bases). The V end lost 6 bases, the J end lost 0 bases, and 13 bases lay between the germline ends. Germline assignment: CDR1 LNHDA and CDR2 SQIVND (reference sequence). The CDR3 is made up of 15 amino acids.